This TCR beta chain was recovered during a study of yellow fever vaccine responses in identical twins. General study findings and limits: Twins' T cell vaccine responses reportedly looked partly convergent, partly personalized.

Details on this clonotype: No antigen is known for it.

TCRdb reanalysed the RT-PCR reads using MiXCR and keeps one entry per CDR3 protein. The sample has about 9,600 distinct CDR3 sequences, less than 85% seen once; the top ten hold 2% to 2.5%. The sequenced sample was T cells from blood (PBMCs), unsorted or a sorted subset (not recorded which), obtained before or after yellow fever vaccination (not recorded which). The TCR was taken from a woman aged 18-30 years who received the yellow fever vaccine.

CDR3 in amino acids: CASNKLAGVRDTQYF. The CDR3, as DNA: TGTGCCAGCAACAAACTAGCGGGGGTCCGGGATACGCAGTATTTT. The V call is TRBV2, the J call TRBJ2-3; TRBD2 matches 11 bases. The germline V gene encodes CDR1 SNHLY and CDR2 FYNNEI. This CDR3 is built from 15 residues. V lost 7 bases and J lost 6; bases outside the gene matches: 9. The full variable domain, in which reference TRBV2 and TRBJ2-3 provide the parts outside the CDR3, is EPEVTQTPSHQVTQMGQEVILRCVPISNHLYFYWYRQILGQKVEFLVSFYNNEISEKSEIFDDQFSVERPDGSNFTLKIRSTKLEDSAMYFCASNKLAGVRDTQYFGPGTRLTVL.